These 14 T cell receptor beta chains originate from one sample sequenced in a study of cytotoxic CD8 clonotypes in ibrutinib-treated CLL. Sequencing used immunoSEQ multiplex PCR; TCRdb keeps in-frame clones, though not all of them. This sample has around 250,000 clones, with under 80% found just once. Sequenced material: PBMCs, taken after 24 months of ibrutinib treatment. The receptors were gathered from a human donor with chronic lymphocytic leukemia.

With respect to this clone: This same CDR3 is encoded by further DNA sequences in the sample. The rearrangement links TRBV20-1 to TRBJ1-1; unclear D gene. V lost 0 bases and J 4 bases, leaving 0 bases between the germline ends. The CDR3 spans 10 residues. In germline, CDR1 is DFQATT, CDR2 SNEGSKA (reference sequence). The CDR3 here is CSARDTEAFF. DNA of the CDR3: TGCAGTGCTAGAGACACTGAAGCTTTCTTT.

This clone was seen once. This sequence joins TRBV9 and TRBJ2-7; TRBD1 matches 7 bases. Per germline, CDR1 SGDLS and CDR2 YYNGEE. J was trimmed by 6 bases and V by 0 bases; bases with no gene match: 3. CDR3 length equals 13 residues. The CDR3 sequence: CASSVANRGEQYF. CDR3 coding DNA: TGTGCCAGCAGCGTAGCTAACAGGGGCGAGCAGTACTTC.

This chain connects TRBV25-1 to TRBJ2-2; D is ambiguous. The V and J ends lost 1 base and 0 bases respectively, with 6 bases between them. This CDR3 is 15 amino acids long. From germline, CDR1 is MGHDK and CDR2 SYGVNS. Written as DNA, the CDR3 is TGTGCCAGCAGTGAATGGCCGTCGAACACCGGGGAGCTGTTTTTT. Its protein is CASSEWPSNTGELFF.

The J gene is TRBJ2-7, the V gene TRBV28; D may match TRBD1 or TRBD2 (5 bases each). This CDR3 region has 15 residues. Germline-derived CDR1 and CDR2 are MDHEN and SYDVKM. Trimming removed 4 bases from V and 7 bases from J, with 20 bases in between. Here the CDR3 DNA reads TGTGCCAGCAGTTCCACATCGGGGCCGAAGGAGGAGCAGTACTTC. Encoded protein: CASSSTSGPKEEQYF.

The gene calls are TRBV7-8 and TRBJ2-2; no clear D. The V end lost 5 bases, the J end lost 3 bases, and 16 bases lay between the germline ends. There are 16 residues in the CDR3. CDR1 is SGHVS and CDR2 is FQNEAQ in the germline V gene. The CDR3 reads CASSPVPRPHTGELFF. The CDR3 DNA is TGTGCCAGCAGCCCCGTCCCGCGACCCCACACCGGGGAGCTGTTTTTT.

The CDR3 reads CASSSNTNTEAFF. CDR3 sequence (DNA): TGTGCCAGCAGTAGCAACACAAACACTGAAGCTTTCTTT. This chain links TRBV6-5 with TRBJ1-1, with D unclear. Germline CDR1 reads MNHEY; CDR2 reads SVGAGI. CDR3 size: 13 residues. V lost 5 bases and J lost 2, with 9 bases in between.

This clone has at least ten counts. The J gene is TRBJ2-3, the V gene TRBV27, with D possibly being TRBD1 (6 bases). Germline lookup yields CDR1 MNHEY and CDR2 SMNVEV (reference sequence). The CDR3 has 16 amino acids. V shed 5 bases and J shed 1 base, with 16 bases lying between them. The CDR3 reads CASSTQQGRGTDTQYF. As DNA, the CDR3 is TGTGCCAGCAGTACACAACAGGGTAGGGGCACAGATACGCAGTATTTT.

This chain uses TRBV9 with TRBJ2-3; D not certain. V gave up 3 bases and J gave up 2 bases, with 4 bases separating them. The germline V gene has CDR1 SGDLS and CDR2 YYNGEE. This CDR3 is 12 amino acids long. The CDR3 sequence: CASSGDTDTQYF. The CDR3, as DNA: TGTGCCAGCAGCGGCGACACAGATACGCAGTATTTT.

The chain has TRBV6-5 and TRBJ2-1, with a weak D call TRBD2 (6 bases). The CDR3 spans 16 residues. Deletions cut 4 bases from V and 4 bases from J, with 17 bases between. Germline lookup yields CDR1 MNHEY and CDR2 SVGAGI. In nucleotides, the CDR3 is TGTGCCAGCAGTTCTGTTCGGCGGCGGGATTACAATGAGCAGTTCTTC. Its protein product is CASSSVRRRDYNEQFF.

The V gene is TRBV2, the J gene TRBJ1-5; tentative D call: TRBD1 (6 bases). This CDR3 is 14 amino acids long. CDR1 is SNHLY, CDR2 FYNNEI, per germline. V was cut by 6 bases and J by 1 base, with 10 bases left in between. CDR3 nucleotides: TGTGCCAGCAGCAACAGGGCGAGCAATCAGCCCCAGCATTTT. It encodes CASSNRASNQPQHF.

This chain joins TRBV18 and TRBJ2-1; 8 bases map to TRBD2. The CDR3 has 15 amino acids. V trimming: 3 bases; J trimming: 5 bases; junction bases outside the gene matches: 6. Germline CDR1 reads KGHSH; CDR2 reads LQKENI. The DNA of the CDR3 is TGTGCCAGCTCACCCCCGGGACTAGGTGACAATGAGCAGTTCTTC. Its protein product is CASSPPGLGDNEQFF.

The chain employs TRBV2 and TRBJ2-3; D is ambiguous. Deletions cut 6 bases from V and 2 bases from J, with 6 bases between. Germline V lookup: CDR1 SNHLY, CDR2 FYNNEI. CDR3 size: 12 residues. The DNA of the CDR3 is TGTGCCAGCAGGTTTACCACAGATACGCAGTATTTT. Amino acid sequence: CASRFTTDTQYF.

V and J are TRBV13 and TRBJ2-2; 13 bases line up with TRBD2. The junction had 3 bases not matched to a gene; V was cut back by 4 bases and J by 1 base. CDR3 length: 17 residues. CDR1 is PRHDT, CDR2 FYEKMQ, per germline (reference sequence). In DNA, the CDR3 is TGTGCCAGCAGCTCCTGGACTAGCGGGAGGAACACCGGGGAGCTGTTTTTT. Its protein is CASSSWTSGRNTGELFF.

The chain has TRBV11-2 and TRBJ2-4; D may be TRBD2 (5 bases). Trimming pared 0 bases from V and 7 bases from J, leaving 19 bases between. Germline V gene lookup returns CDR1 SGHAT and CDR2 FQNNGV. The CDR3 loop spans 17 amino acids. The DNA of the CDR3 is TGTGCCAGCAGCTTAGATTTTTGGTCCGCCGGGGTGAACATTCAGTACTTC. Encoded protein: CASSLDFWSAGVNIQYF.